These 7 T cell receptor beta chains were sequenced from one sample in a study of blood T cell repertoires in COVID-19 (TCRdb year 2020). Libraries came from the immunoSEQ multiplex PCR assay. TCRdb obtained this table from immuneACCESS and retained in-frame rearrangements with V and J assigned. These tables miss some clones; where compared with another copy, unresolved V genes account for less than half of the shortfall, and the remainder is unexplained. Across this sample there are more than 95,000 clones, with 70% to 90% seen only once. Jointly, the top ten make up 3.5% of the sample. Material: peripheral blood. These receptors originate from a woman aged 55 to 70 with acute or convalescent COVID-19.

This clone is a singleton in its sample. This chain connects TRBV19 to TRBJ2-7; 8 bases line up with TRBD2. This CDR3 has 12 amino acids. Germline V gene lookup returns CDR1 LNHDA and CDR2 SQIVND (reference sequence). V trimming: 5 bases; J trimming: 6 bases; junction bases outside the gene matches: 3. The CDR3 here is CASSPRGGEQYV. CDR3 nucleotide sequence: TGTGCCAGTAGTCCTCGGGGGGGCGAGCAGTACGTC.

This chain uses TRBV2 with TRBJ1-2; D may be TRBD1 (6 bases). The CDR3 runs to 14 residues. CDR1 and CDR2 from the germline V gene are SNHLY and FYNNEI. V shed 2 bases and J shed 7 bases, with 14 bases lying between them. The CDR3 DNA sequence: TGTGCCAGCAGTGAATCGAACAGGGTAACTGGCTACACCTTC. Protein sequence: CASSESNRVTGYTF.

This chain joins TRBV2 and TRBJ2-1; TRBD2 is a possible D gene (5 bases). CDR1 is SNHLY, CDR2 FYNNEI, per germline. V gave up 9 bases and J gave up 0 bases, with 12 bases separating them. CDR3 length equals 14 residues. CDR3 loop: CASLEGGSYNEQFF. The CDR3 nucleotides read TGTGCCAGTCTAGAGGGTGGCTCCTACAATGAGCAGTTCTTC.

The chain carries TRBV6-5 and TRBJ2-1; D gene unclear. Trimming pared 8 bases from V and 3 bases from J, leaving 11 bases between. The V gene's germline CDR1 is MNHEY and CDR2 SVGAGI. The CDR3 runs 13 residues. This CDR3 is CASAASHYNEQFF. The DNA of the CDR3 is TGTGCCAGCGCGGCATCCCACTACAATGAGCAGTTCTTC.

This chain connects TRBV28 to TRBJ1-6, with 10 bases lining up with TRBD1. Germline V gives CDR1 MDHEN, CDR2 SYDVKM. CDR3 length: 17 residues. V gave up 8 bases and J gave up 5 bases; unmatched junction bases: 12. Here the CDR3 reads CASRDRGISANNSPLHF. For the CDR3, the DNA is TGTGCCAGCCGGGACAGGGGAATTTCCGCCAATAATTCACCCCTCCACTTT.

The chain couples TRBV15 to TRBJ1-1, with a possible D match to TRBD1 (5 bases). The CDR3 covers 14 residues. With 6 bases removed from V and 4 bases from J, the gap between germline ends came to 15 bases. Germline V lookup: CDR1 LNHNV, CDR2 YYDKDF (reference sequence). CDR3 amino acids: CATRAGGRTTEAFF. The CDR3 nucleotides read TGTGCCACCAGGGCGGGGGGTCGGACCACTGAAGCTTTCTTT.

The rearrangement links TRBV5-6 to TRBJ2-1; D not resolved. The CDR3 contains 11 residues. Germline assignment: CDR1 SGHDT and CDR2 YYEEEE. V was shortened by 2 bases and J by 6 bases, with 3 bases between the two germline ends. Here the CDR3 reads CASSFSNEQFF. The CDR3 DNA sequence: TGTGCCAGCAGCTTCAGCAATGAGCAGTTCTTC.